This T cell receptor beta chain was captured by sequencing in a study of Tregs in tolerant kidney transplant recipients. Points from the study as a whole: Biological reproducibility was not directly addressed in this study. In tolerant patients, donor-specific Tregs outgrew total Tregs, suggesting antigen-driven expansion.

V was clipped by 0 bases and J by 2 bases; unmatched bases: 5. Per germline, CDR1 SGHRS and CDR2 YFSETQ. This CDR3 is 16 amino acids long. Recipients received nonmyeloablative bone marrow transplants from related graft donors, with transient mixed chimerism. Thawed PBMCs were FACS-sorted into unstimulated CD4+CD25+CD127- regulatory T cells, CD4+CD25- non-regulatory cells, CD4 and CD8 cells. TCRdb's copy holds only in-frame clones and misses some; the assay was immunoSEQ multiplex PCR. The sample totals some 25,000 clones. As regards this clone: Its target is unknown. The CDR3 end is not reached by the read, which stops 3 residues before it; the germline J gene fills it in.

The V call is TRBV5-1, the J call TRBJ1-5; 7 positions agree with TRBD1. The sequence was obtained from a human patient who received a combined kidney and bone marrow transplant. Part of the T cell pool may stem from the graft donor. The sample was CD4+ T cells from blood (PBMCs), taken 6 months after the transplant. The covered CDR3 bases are TGCGCCAGCAGCTTGGTAGGGGGCGCGGGCAATCAGCCC. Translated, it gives CASSLVGGAGNQP. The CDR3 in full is CASSLVGGAGNQPQHF.